Each of the 31 T cell receptor beta chains below was sequenced from the same sample in a study of response to subunit inactivated influenza vaccine. In TCRdb, the RT-PCR reads were re-called with MiXCR into one record per CDR3 protein. The repertoire holds roughly 550,000 distinct CDR3 sequences, with roughly 23% as singletons. These data also featured in a second study, about T cells expressing NK-cell markers. Per that paper: Libraries used 5'RACE template switching adding universal primer site and UMIs.

The sample consisted of CD4+ T cells sorted from PBMCs, taken less than 13 days after vaccination. These receptors were collected from a man aged 45-60 years who received an inactivated influenza vaccine.

The chain recombines TRBV6-2 or TRBV6-3 with TRBJ1-5, with D perhaps matching TRBD1 (6 bases). V dropped 5 bases and J dropped 5 bases, with 13 bases sitting between them. Germline CDR1 reads MNHEY; CDR2 reads SVGEGT. CDR3 size: 14 residues. CDR3 protein: CASSRDTDHQPQHF. The CDR3 DNA is TGTGCCAGCAGTAGGGACACAGATCATCAGCCCCAGCATTTT.

This clonotype was seen more than once but under ten times. This rearrangement joins TRBV11-2 to TRBJ2-7; 9 positions match TRBD2. The CDR3 is 16 residues long. Germline-derived CDR1 and CDR2 are SGHAT and FQNNGV. The trim removed 4 bases at V and 0 bases at J, leaving 7 bases unmatched. CDR3 nucleotide sequence: TGTGCCAGCAGCTCATCTAGCGGGGCGAGCTCCTACGAGCAGTACTTC. Translating it yields CASSSSSGASSYEQYF.

The chain joins TRBV27 to TRBJ1-6; perhaps TRBD1 as D (5 bases). The V gene lost 6 bases and the J gene lost 13 bases, with 13 bases spanning the gap. The CDR3 contains 12 residues. Germline CDR1 MNHEY, CDR2 SMNVEV (reference sequence). CDR3 nucleotides: TGTGCCAGCAGACAGGCCAAGAGTCCCCTCCACTTT. This gives the protein CASRQAKSPLHF.

V is TRBV7-3 and J is TRBJ2-3; 10 nucleotides agree with TRBD2. The germline V gene has CDR1 SGHTA and CDR2 FQGTGA. CDR3 size: 19 residues. Losses at the gene ends were 5 bases for V and 7 bases for J; bases not matched to a gene: 21. CDR3 sequence: CASSPTSGAGGPSRHTQYF. CDR3 in DNA: TGTGCCAGCAGCCCAACCTCGGGAGCGGGAGGGCCCTCGAGGCATACGCAGTATTTT.

This chain links TRBV9 with TRBJ2-3; D assignment may be TRBD1 or TRBD2 (5 bases each). Germline assignment: CDR1 SGDLS and CDR2 YYNGEE. Trimming shortened V by 4 bases and J by 0 bases, and 15 bases separated the two germline ends. The length of the CDR3 is 16 residues. DNA of the CDR3: TGTGCCAGCAGCCCACGAGGGCAGGGTAGCACAGATACGCAGTATTTT. The encoded protein is CASSPRGQGSTDTQYF.

CDR3 in DNA: TGTGCCAGCAGTCCCCGGCACCCAGATGAAGCTTTCTTT. Protein: CASSPRHPDEAFF. The J gene is TRBJ1-1, the V gene TRBV12-3 or TRBV12-4; D is undetermined. The CDR3 contains 13 residues. Trimming removed 5 bases at V and 7 bases at J, with 14 bases between.

The chain is built from TRBV5-1 and TRBJ2-1; D may match TRBD1 or TRBD2 (5 bases each). V lost 1 base and J 9 bases, leaving 14 bases between the germline ends. The length of the CDR3 is 14 residues. The V gene's germline CDR1 is SGHRS and CDR2 YFSETQ. In DNA form, the CDR3 reads TGCGCCAGCAGCTTGCCCATCGGGGCCGGTGAGCAGTTCTTC. Amino acids: CASSLPIGAGEQFF.

The V call is TRBV7-2, the J call TRBJ2-7; D ambiguous. The CDR3 contains 11 residues. V lost 5 bases, J lost 7 bases, and 9 bases lay in between. In germline, CDR1 is SGHTA, CDR2 FQGNSA. Here the CDR3 reads CASSTFAEQYF. CDR3 bases: TGTGCCAGCAGCACCTTTGCAGAGCAGTACTTC.

The rearrangement uses TRBV20-1 and TRBJ2-7; 9 nucleotides match TRBD2. CDR1 and CDR2 (germline): DFQATT, SNEGSKA (reference sequence). With 6 bases clipped from V and 4 bases from J, the junction kept 13 bases outside the gene matches. The CDR3 covers 15 residues. Here the CDR3 DNA reads TGCAGTGCCTCAATAGCGGGGGCCCCCTCATACGAGCAGTACTTC. Translated, it gives CSASIAGAPSYEQYF.

The chain combines TRBV6-2 or TRBV6-3 with TRBJ2-2; 12 bases are shared with TRBD2. The CDR3 contains 16 residues. Unmatched junction bases numbered 4, after V lost 2 bases and J lost 6 bases. Germline-derived CDR1 and CDR2 are MNHEY and SVGEGT. Here the CDR3 reads CASSYRTSGGSGELFF. In DNA form, the CDR3 reads TGTGCCAGCAGTTACCGCACTAGCGGGGGGTCCGGGGAGCTGTTTTTT.

In this sample, this clonotype turned up a few times. This rearrangement joins TRBV25-1 to TRBJ2-3; TRBD1 matches 7 bases. In germline, CDR1 is MGHDK, CDR2 SYGVNS. Trimming removed 8 bases from V and 9 bases from J; junction bases left unmatched: 5. The length of the CDR3 is 11 residues. CDR3 sequence: CASRATGTQYF. The DNA for the CDR3 is TGTGCCAGCCGAGCGACAGGGACGCAGTATTTT.

This clonotype has a handful of counts. The chain combines TRBV12-3 or TRBV12-4 with TRBJ1-1; 10 positions agree with TRBD1. After removal of 7 bases from V and 3 bases from J, the junction contained 11 bases not matched to a gene. The CDR3 has 16 residues. CDR3 sequence reads: CASNRGQGIGDTEAFF. For the CDR3, the DNA is TGTGCCAGCAACAGGGGACAGGGGATCGGGGACACTGAAGCTTTCTTT.

This clonotype was detected a few times. The gene calls are TRBV20-1 and TRBJ2-1; TRBD1 is a possible D gene (5 bases). Germline loops: CDR1 DFQATT, CDR2 SNEGSKA (reference sequence). Between the trimmed V and J ends, which lost 8 bases and 7 bases, there was a span of 15 bases. The CDR3 sequence is 12 residues long. The CDR3 coding sequence is TGCAGTATAAGGGGCCCCGCGAATGAGCAGTTCTTC. Translating gives CSIRGPANEQFF.

The chain couples TRBV18 to TRBJ2-2; the match to TRBD1 covers 7 bases. Germline V gene data show CDR1 as KGHSH and CDR2 as LQKENI. Trimming removed 0 bases from V and 6 bases from J; junction bases left unmatched: 7. The CDR3 length is 16 residues. CDR3 bases: TGTGCCAGCTCACCACCGGCACAGGGGATGGCCGGGGAGCTGTTTTTT. It is translated as CASSPPAQGMAGELFF. Full variable domain (missing parts from reference TRBV18 and TRBJ2-2): NAGVMQNPRHLVRRRGQEARLRCSPMKGHSHVYWYRQLPEEGLKFMVYLQKENIIDESGMPKERFSAEFPKEGPSILRIQQVVRGDSAAYFCASSPPAQGMAGELFFGEGSRLTVL.

J is TRBJ1-4 and V is TRBV5-1, with D hard to call. Looked up from germline, CDR1 is SGHRS and CDR2 is YFSETQ. The V end was cut by 0 bases, the J end by 4 bases, with 10 bases between. This CDR3 comprises 15 residues. CDR3 DNA sequence: TGCGCCAGCAGCTTGGCGTCAGGAAATAATGAAAAACTGTTTTTT. Its protein product is CASSLASGNNEKLFF.

The chain carries TRBV28 and TRBJ2-3; 7 nucleotides align to TRBD1. The CDR3 is 17 amino acids. Germline V gives CDR1 MDHEN, CDR2 SYDVKM. Unmatched junction bases numbered 12, after V lost 5 bases and J lost 1 base. The chain's CDR3 is CASSRPTTGTGTDTQYF. CDR3 sequence (DNA): TGTGCCAGCAGTCGACCTACGACAGGGACCGGCACAGATACGCAGTATTTT.

The rearrangement links TRBV11-2 to TRBJ2-5; no firm D call. This CDR3 region has 13 residues. Germline V gene data show CDR1 as SGHAT and CDR2 as FQNNGV. With 5 bases removed from V and 2 bases from J, the gap between germline ends came to 9 bases. The chain's CDR3 is CASSAPPQETQYF. For the CDR3, the DNA is TGTGCCAGCAGCGCCCCCCCACAAGAGACCCAGTACTTC.

This clonotype appeared a few times. V and J are TRBV4-3 and TRBJ2-1, with D possibly called TRBD1 or TRBD2 (5 bases each). CDR1 and CDR2 from the germline V gene are LGHNA and YSLEER. Trimming removed 1 base from V and 13 bases from J, with 11 bases in between. The CDR3 spans 12 residues. For the CDR3, the DNA is TGCGCCAGCAGCCAAGTCGGGGCTAGACAGTTCTTC. Its protein product is CASSQVGARQFF.

V gene TRBV10-3 combines with J gene TRBJ2-7; 9 nucleotides align to TRBD1. From germline, CDR1 is ENHRY and CDR2 SYGVKD. V trimming: 6 bases; J trimming: 3 bases; junction bases outside the gene matches: 9. The CDR3 is 15 amino acids. The CDR3 reads CAISADRGDFYEQYF. The CDR3 coding sequence is TGTGCCATCAGCGCGGACAGGGGCGATTTCTACGAGCAGTACTTC.

The CDR3 nucleotides read TGCGCCAGCTCCTCCCCACCGGGGCAGTACTTC. Translation gives CASSSPPGQYF. This chain joins TRBV5-1 and TRBJ2-7; D not certain. The CDR3 is made up of 11 amino acids. CDR1 SGHRS and CDR2 YFSETQ come from the germline V gene. The V and J ends lost 7 bases and 9 bases respectively, with 14 bases between them.

The chain uses TRBV29-1 and TRBJ1-5; a possible D gene is TRBD1 (5 bases). V shed 4 bases and J shed 3 bases, with 10 bases lying between them. Germline CDR1 and CDR2: SQVTM and ANQGSEA. CDR3 length: 13 amino acids. CDR3 amino acids: CSVGGVNNQPQHF. CDR3 coding DNA: TGCAGCGTTGGGGGGGTTAACAATCAGCCCCAGCATTTT. The variable domain in full, completed from reference TRBV29-1 and TRBJ1-5, reads SAVISQKPSRDICQRGTSLTIQCQVDSQVTMMFWYRQQPGQSLTLIATANQGSEATYESGFVIDKFPISRPNLTFSTLTVSNMSPEDSSIYLCSVGGVNNQPQHFGDGTRLSIL.

This clonotype was counted between two and nine times. This rearrangement joins TRBV7-3 to TRBJ2-1, with 9 positions matching TRBD2. CDR1 and CDR2 (germline): SGHTA, FQGTGA. The CDR3 has 15 amino acids. With 6 bases clipped from V and 8 bases from J, the junction kept 11 bases outside the gene matches. The CDR3 reads CASSFVAGALDEQFF. The CDR3 region has the DNA TGTGCCAGCAGTTTTGTAGCGGGAGCTTTAGATGAGCAGTTCTTC.

The rearrangement uses TRBV4-2 and TRBJ2-2; D not certain. V was trimmed by 4 bases and J by 10 bases, leaving 16 bases between them. Germline V gives CDR1 LGHNA, CDR2 YNFKEQ. This CDR3 has 14 residues. The CDR3, as DNA: TGTGCCAGCAGCCCAGGACCTACCTCGGTGGAGCTGTTTTTT. Its translation: CASSPGPTSVELFF.

This chain joins TRBV19 and TRBJ2-5, with TRBD1 as a possible D gene (6 bases). Germline CDR1 is LNHDA and CDR2 is SQIVND (reference sequence). The CDR3 is 14 residues long. Trimming removed 7 bases at V and 3 bases at J, with 15 bases between. This chain's CDR3 is CASMRGSGKETQYF. For the CDR3, the DNA is TGTGCCAGTATGAGGGGGTCCGGTAAAGAGACCCAGTACTTC.

This clonotype occurred many times. The chain couples TRBV7-9 to TRBJ2-7; D gene ambiguous. CDR3 length equals 14 residues. Germline V gives CDR1 SEHNR, CDR2 FQNEAQ (reference sequence). The germline V and J ends were trimmed by 4 bases and 2 bases, with 12 bases remaining between them. CDR3 loop: CASSSHGLAYEQYF. CDR3 nucleotides: TGTGCCAGCAGCTCTCACGGATTAGCCTACGAGCAGTACTTC.

This clonotype occurred a few times. The V gene is TRBV27, the J gene TRBJ1-2, with 10 nucleotides matching TRBD1. CDR3 length: 15 residues. J lost 8 bases, V lost 6 bases, and 12 bases had no gene match. The V gene's germline CDR1 is MNHEY and CDR2 SMNVEV (reference sequence). CDR3 loop: CASRTTGTGASGYTF. CDR3 DNA sequence: TGTGCCAGCAGAACAACTGGGACAGGGGCAAGCGGCTACACCTTC.

This clonotype has more than one count but fewer than ten. V usage is TRBV20-1 and J usage is TRBJ1-5, with D perhaps TRBD1 (6 bases). The V end lost 3 bases, the J end lost 6 bases, and 18 bases lay between the germline ends. CDR1 and CDR2 (germline): DFQATT, SNEGSKA (reference sequence). The CDR3 contains 15 residues. The CDR3 here is CSARGTGYRRQPQHF. CDR3 bases: TGCAGTGCTAGGGGAACAGGGTATCGTCGTCAGCCCCAGCATTTT.

The chain couples TRBV7-8 to TRBJ2-3; D might be TRBD2 (5 bases). Per the germline V gene, CDR1 is SGHVS and CDR2 is FQNEAQ. V lost 2 bases and J 6 bases, leaving 21 bases between the germline ends. The CDR3 sequence is 17 residues long. In nucleotides, the CDR3 is TGTGCCAGCAGCTTATCTTCCGGAGGCGCAATGATTGATACGCAGTATTTT. Its translation is CASSLSSGGAMIDTQYF.

This clonotype has more than one count but fewer than ten. CDR3 region: CSASGGNSYEQYF. The CDR3 nucleotides are TGCAGTGCTAGCGGGGGGAACTCCTACGAGCAGTACTTC. The chain recombines TRBV20-1 with TRBJ2-7; 7 positions match TRBD2. Germline V lookup: CDR1 DFQATT, CDR2 SNEGSKA (reference sequence). This CDR3 spans 13 amino acids. Trimming at V came to 3 bases and at J to 0 bases, leaving 2 bases not matched to a gene.

The chain is built from TRBV3-1 and TRBJ2-1, with TRBD2 as a possible D gene (5 bases). CDR3 length: 19 residues. V lost 1 base and J 4 bases, leaving 23 bases between the germline ends. In germline, CDR1 is LGHDT, CDR2 YNNKEL (reference sequence). The CDR3: CASSQGSGLLALPYNEQFF. In DNA, the CDR3 is TGTGCCAGCAGCCAAGGGTCAGGCTTGCTAGCCCTACCTTACAATGAGCAGTTCTTC.

The V call is TRBV5-1, the J call TRBJ2-7; TRBD1 aligns across 10 bases. V lost 4 bases and J lost 2; bases outside the gene matches: 9. Germline V gene data show CDR1 as SGHRS and CDR2 as YFSETQ. The CDR3 is 16 residues long. As DNA, the CDR3 is TGCGCCAGCAGCCTGACAGGGGGCCGGTTCGCCTACGAGCAGTACTTC. Its protein product is CASSLTGGRFAYEQYF.